Listed here are 25 T cell receptor beta chains from one sample, sequenced in a study of identifying expanded T cells in peripheral blood. Method: immunoSEQ multiplex PCR; TCRdb's copy keeps in-frame clones and lacks some. The profile shows some 93,000 clones, around nine tenths of them singletons. The sample taken for sequencing was blood. Receptor source: a person aged 18 to 69 in good health.

The chain combines TRBV7-2 with TRBJ2-1; perhaps TRBD2 as D (5 bases). The germline V and J ends were trimmed by 9 bases and 0 bases, with 12 bases remaining between them. Germline CDR1 SGHTA, CDR2 FQGNSA. The CDR3 consists of 14 residues. The CDR3 spells CASKGGLSYNEQFF. The CDR3 DNA reads TGTGCCAGTAAAGGAGGACTCTCCTACAATGAGCAGTTCTTC.

The chain recombines TRBV18 with TRBJ2-5; D tentatively fits TRBD1 or TRBD2 (5 bases each). This CDR3 is 14 amino acids long. Deletions cut 3 bases from V and 3 bases from J, with 11 bases between. Germline V gene sequence: CDR1 KGHSH, CDR2 LQKENI. The DNA of the CDR3 is TGTGCCAGCTCACCCGGGACCGGGGAAGAGACCCAGTACTTC. Translating it yields CASSPGTGEETQYF. The full variable domain, completed using reference TRBV18 and TRBJ2-5, is NAGVMQNPRHLVRRRGQEARLRCSPMKGHSHVYWYRQLPEEGLKFMVYLQKENIIDESGMPKERFSAEFPKEGPSILRIQQVVRGDSAAYFCASSPGTGEETQYFGPGTRLLVL.

The J gene is TRBJ1-1, the V gene TRBV5-6; D is possibly TRBD1 (5 bases). The V end lost 2 bases, the J end lost 7 bases, and 9 bases lay between the germline ends. Germline loops: CDR1 SGHDT, CDR2 YYEEEE. The CDR3 totals 12 residues. The DNA of the CDR3 is TGTGCCAGCAGCTTTGGGGGGGTTGAAGCTTTCTTT. Its translation: CASSFGGVEAFF.

The CDR3 loop reads CASSRGQSQWDTEAFF. CDR3 DNA sequence: TGTGCCAGCAGCCGGGGACAGAGCCAATGGGACACTGAAGCTTTCTTT. V usage is TRBV5-4 and J usage is TRBJ1-1; 7 bases fit TRBD1. V lost 4 bases, J lost 3 bases, and 12 bases stayed unmatched. The CDR3 is 16 amino acids. Germline CDR1 reads SGHNT; CDR2 reads YYREEE (reference sequence).

The rearrangement joins TRBV10-1 to TRBJ2-1, with TRBD1 matching over 7 bases. Germline V gene sequence: CDR1 WNHNN, CDR2 SYGVQD (reference sequence). The V segment lost 2 bases and the J segment 2 bases; nucleotides outside the gene matches: 9. The length of the CDR3 is 17 residues. The CDR3 is CASSETWGTAPYNEQFF. The CDR3 DNA sequence: TGCGCCAGCAGTGAGACGTGGGGGACAGCCCCCTACAATGAGCAGTTCTTC.

The chain uses TRBV2 and TRBJ1-1; TRBD1 matches at 9 bases. The CDR3 spans 13 residues. The germline CDR1 and CDR2 sequences are SNHLY and FYNNEI. Germline trimming cut 5 bases from V and 12 bases from J; bases unmatched to any gene: 10. The CDR3 nucleotides are TGTGCCAGCAGTACCTTGGGACAGGGTGAGTCTTTCTTT. Its translation is CASSTLGQGESFF.

The V and J genes are TRBV29-1 and TRBJ1-6; TRBD1 matches at 10 bases. The CDR3 has 14 amino acids. CDR1 is SQVTM and CDR2 is ANQGSEA in the germline V gene. V shed 7 bases and J 5 bases; nucleotides not matched to a gene: 5. The CDR3 nucleotides read TGCAGCGCCCGGACAGGGGGGAATAATTCACCCCTCCACTTT. It translates to CSARTGGNNSPLHF.

The chain uses TRBV29-1 and TRBJ2-3, with D unresolved. From germline, CDR1 is SQVTM and CDR2 ANQGSEA. The V end was cut by 7 bases, the J end by 4 bases, with 0 bases between. The CDR3 sequence is 8 residues long. The CDR3 DNA follows: TGCAGCGCAGATACGCAGTATTTT. Its translation: CSADTQYF.

This sequence joins TRBV18 and TRBJ2-3; 9 bases fit TRBD2. The CDR3 totals 15 residues. The junction had 3 bases not matched to a gene; V was cut back by 5 bases and J by 0 bases. Germline CDR1 KGHSH, CDR2 LQKENI. In nucleotides, the CDR3 is TGTGCCAGCTCAAGACTAGCGGAGAGCACAGATACGCAGTATTTT. It encodes CASSRLAESTDTQYF.

V and J are TRBV6-1 and TRBJ2-7; the match to TRBD1 covers 9 bases. The CDR3 covers 14 residues. The V segment lost 5 bases and the J segment 4 bases; nucleotides outside the gene matches: 6. The germline CDR1 and CDR2 sequences are MNHNS and SASEGT. The CDR3 sequence is CASSPNRGLYEQYF. For the CDR3, the DNA is TGTGCCAGCAGTCCTAACAGGGGGCTGTACGAGCAGTACTTC.

This sequence joins TRBV27 and TRBJ1-2; 10 bases match TRBD1. The germline V gene encodes CDR1 MNHEY and CDR2 SMNVEV (reference sequence). The junction had 8 bases not matched to a gene; V was cut back by 0 bases and J by 4 bases. The CDR3 sequence is 17 residues long. CDR3 protein: CASSLSPTGGLLYGYTF. In DNA form, the CDR3 reads TGTGCCAGCAGTTTATCCCCGACAGGGGGCCTCCTCTATGGCTACACCTTC.

This clone was observed once. The chain has TRBV27 and TRBJ1-2; 9 bases agree with TRBD1. The CDR3 length is 15 residues. Trimming removed 6 bases from V and 7 bases from J; junction bases left unmatched: 12. Germline V CDR1 and CDR2: MNHEY, SMNVEV (reference sequence). The CDR3 protein is CASSSGQGPRGGYTF. The CDR3 DNA sequence: TGTGCCAGCAGCTCAGGACAGGGGCCACGAGGTGGCTACACCTTC.

This clone was recorded a few times. The chain recombines TRBV5-4 with TRBJ1-2, with D maybe TRBD1 (5 bases). The CDR3 totals 17 residues. CDR1 is SGHNT, CDR2 YYREEE, per germline (reference sequence). V was cut by 0 bases and J by 6 bases, with 21 bases left in between. The CDR3 here is CASSLVGRVENVDGYTF. The CDR3 DNA reads as TGTGCCAGCAGCTTGGTCGGCAGGGTGGAAAACGTCGATGGCTACACCTTC.

V usage is TRBV4-1 and J usage is TRBJ2-7; 7 nucleotides match TRBD2. CDR1 and CDR2 (germline): MGHRA, YSYEKL. This CDR3 has 16 residues. Germline trimming cut 1 base from V and 3 bases from J; bases unmatched to any gene: 9. As DNA, the CDR3 is TGCGCCAGCAGCCAAGGTGCCAGCGGGAAGGACTACGAGCAGTACTTC. Amino acid sequence: CASSQGASGKDYEQYF.

About this clone: The junction and the germline gene differ at one end; a read error may be behind it. This chain uses TRBV5-1 with TRBJ2-2; 7 nucleotides match TRBD2. CDR3 length: 16 residues. Germline CDR1 and CDR2: SGHRS and YFSETQ. CDR3: CASSLNGGTNAGELFF. The CDR3 nucleotides are TGCGCCAGCAGCTTGAACGGGGGGACGAACGCCGGGGAGCTGTTTTTT.

V and J are TRBV28 and TRBJ2-3; 13 nucleotides agree with TRBD2. The trim removed 5 bases at V and 0 bases at J, leaving 26 bases unmatched. Germline V CDR1 and CDR2: MDHEN, SYDVKM. The CDR3 sequence is 24 residues long. The CDR3 protein is CASSPDARDRGTSGETTSTDTQYF. The CDR3 bases are TGTGCCAGCAGTCCCGACGCCCGGGACAGGGGGACTAGCGGGGAAACCACTAGCACAGATACGCAGTATTTT.

This clone was counted once. V and J are TRBV7-2 and TRBJ2-7; possibly TRBD2 for D (5 bases). Germline CDR1 and CDR2: SGHTA and FQGNSA. The CDR3 sequence is 15 residues long. V dropped 4 bases and J dropped 2 bases, with 15 bases sitting between them. DNA for the CDR3: TGTGCCAGCAGCTCCCTAGCCGTTTGGACCTACGAGCAGTACTTC. Its protein product is CASSSLAVWTYEQYF.

This rearrangement joins TRBV5-1 to TRBJ2-7, with TRBD2 identical over 12 bases. The CDR3 is made up of 14 amino acids. V trimming: 3 bases; J trimming: 3 bases; junction bases outside the gene matches: 1. Germline CDR1 is SGHRS and CDR2 is YFSETQ. In DNA form, the CDR3 reads TGCGCCAGCAGCTCGGGACTAGCGGGCTACGAGCAGTACTTC. Residues: CASSSGLAGYEQYF.

This clone was seen just once. The chain joins TRBV27 to TRBJ1-4; D is ambiguous. In germline, CDR1 is MNHEY, CDR2 SMNVEV (reference sequence). The CDR3 sequence is 13 residues long. Trimming pared 4 bases from V and 5 bases from J, leaving 8 bases between. The CDR3 spells CASSYGPNEKLFF. The CDR3, as DNA: TGTGCCAGCAGTTATGGGCCAAATGAAAAACTGTTTTTT.

The V and J genes are TRBV5-4 and TRBJ1-5; TRBD1 might be the D (6 bases). The CDR3 sequence is 14 residues long. The V gene's germline CDR1 is SGHNT and CDR2 YYREEE (reference sequence). The V and J ends lost 0 bases and 5 bases respectively, with 9 bases between them. CDR3 DNA: TGTGCCAGCAGCTTGGCAGGGGCTGATCAGCCCCAGCATTTT. Its protein product is CASSLAGADQPQHF.

The chain combines TRBV5-5 with TRBJ1-1; unclear D gene. The V end lost 0 bases, the J end lost 8 bases, and 14 bases lay between the germline ends. CDR3 size: 14 residues. Germline assignment: CDR1 SGHKS and CDR2 YYEKEE (reference sequence). CDR3 DNA sequence: TGTGCCAGCAGCTTGGTGTATTTGGCAGACGAAGCTTTCTTT. It yields the protein CASSLVYLADEAFF.

The J gene is TRBJ2-3, the V gene TRBV2; tentative D call: TRBD2 (6 bases). The V gene's germline CDR1 is SNHLY and CDR2 FYNNEI. The CDR3 covers 13 residues. V lost 4 bases to trimming and J lost 2 bases, with 7 bases between them. CDR3 amino acids: CASSGGVTDTQYF. CDR3 nucleotide sequence: TGTGCCAGCAGTGGCGGGGTCACAGATACGCAGTATTTT.

This chain joins TRBV5-1 and TRBJ2-5, with 10 bases identical to TRBD2. The CDR3 is 15 amino acids. The trim removed 2 bases at V and 3 bases at J, leaving 4 bases unmatched. Germline V gene sequence: CDR1 SGHRS, CDR2 YFSETQ. CDR3 residues: CASSFTGTSEETQYF. The CDR3 DNA reads as TGCGCCAGCAGCTTTACCGGGACTAGCGAAGAGACCCAGTACTTC.

The CDR3 DNA reads as TGTGCCATCAGCCCACCAGGACTAAACTACGAGCAGTACTTC. Translation: CAISPPGLNYEQYF. The chain employs TRBV10-3 and TRBJ2-7; D may be TRBD2 (6 bases). Trimming removed 6 bases at V and 3 bases at J, with 15 bases between. The germline CDR1 and CDR2 sequences are ENHRY and SYGVKD. This CDR3 region has 14 residues.

The chain joins TRBV7-2 to TRBJ2-7; D possibly corresponds to TRBD2 (6 bases). The germline V gene encodes CDR1 SGHTA and CDR2 FQGNSA. Trimming removed 5 bases from V and 0 bases from J, with 14 bases in between. This CDR3 spans 15 amino acids. The chain's CDR3 is CASSPMGGSSYEQYF. The CDR3 DNA is TGTGCCAGCAGCCCTATGGGGGGAAGCTCCTACGAGCAGTACTTC.